Listed below are T cell receptor beta chains from one sample, sequenced in a study of T cell repertoires in cytomegalovirus infection. TCRdb re-called the reads through MiXCR, storing one row per CDR3 protein. The table has 200,000 to 250,000 distinct CDR3 sequences, over 20% seen once. Material: CD8+ T cells from PBMCs. The source of these receptors is a human donor in good health (CMV status not recorded). Some clones in this sample may be carry-over from other donors' samples. The CDR3 runs from the conserved cysteine through the conserved F or W. D genes are given only for firm matches. Rows give clone size only sometimes, using once, few, many, or a class for an expanded clone.

abundance	v_gene	len	d_gene	j_gene	CDR3nt	CDR3aa
-	TRBV12-3/TRBV12-4	12	-	TRBJ2-7	TGTGCCAGCAGTTTCCTTCTTCGTGAGCAGTACTTC	CASSFLLREQYF
-	TRBV9	16	-	TRBJ2-2	TGTGCCAGCAGCGGAGGTGCAAGGGAATGGGCCGGGGAGCTGTTTTTT	CASSGGAREWAGELFF
few	TRBV24-1	18	TRBD2	TRBJ2-3	TGTGCCACCAGTGATTCCCAAACTAGCGGGGTATTTACGGATACGCAGTATTTT	CATSDSQTSGVFTDTQYF
few	TRBV24-1	19	TRBD2	TRBJ2-1	TGTGCCACCAGTGATGCTACCGGGACTAGCGGGGGAGCTTACAATGAGCAGTTCTTC	CATSDATGTSGGAYNEQFF
-	TRBV3-1	15	-	TRBJ2-1	TGTGCCAGCAGCCAAGTGTCGGAGAATTACAATGAGCAGTTCTTC	CASSQVSENYNEQFF
many	TRBV7-6	14	-	TRBJ2-7	TGTGCCAGCAGCTTACGAAGGAGCTCCTACGAGCAGTACTTC	CASSLRRSSYEQYF
many	TRBV7-9	14	-	TRBJ2-5	TGTGCCAGCAGCTTCGTCCCAAATGGAGAGACCCAGTACTTC	CASSFVPNGETQYF
many	TRBV12-3/TRBV12-4	12	-	TRBJ1-5	TGTGCCAGCAGTCCCCCCCATCAGCCCCAGCATTTT	CASSPPHQPQHF
few	TRBV6-1	15	-	TRBJ1-5	TGTGCCAGCAGTGAAAAACAGTCAAGGAATCAGCCCCAGCATTTT	CASSEKQSRNQPQHF
-	TRBV28	15	-	TRBJ1-1	TGTGCCAGCAGTTTCCTCGGGGGGGGAGAGGCTGAAGCTTTCTTT	CASSFLGGGEAEAFF
few	TRBV7-2	15	-	TRBJ2-3	TGTGCCAGCAGCCGAGGGGGGTTAAGCACAGATACGCAGTATTTT	CASSRGGLSTDTQYF
many	TRBV7-9	14	TRBD1	TRBJ2-7	TGTGCCAGCAGCGCCGGGACAGGGACCTACGAGCAGTACTTC	CASSAGTGTYEQYF
few	TRBV19	13	TRBD1	TRBJ1-5	TGTGCCAGTACCCCGGGACAGCGTCAGCCCCAGCATTTT	CASTPGQRQPQHF
many	TRBV7-2	15	TRBD2	TRBJ2-1	TGTGCCAGCAGGGGACTAGCGGGGGGTTACAATGAGCAGTTCTTC	CASRGLAGGYNEQFF
few	TRBV6-6	12	-	TRBJ2-5	TGTGCCAGCAGTCACACTGGGGAGACCCAGTACTTC	CASSHTGETQYF
many	TRBV7-2	14	-	TRBJ2-3	TGTGCCAGCAGCCCCTTCGTGGTCACAGATACGCAGTATTTT	CASSPFVVTDTQYF
few	TRBV20-1	15	TRBD2	TRBJ2-1	TGCAGTGCTGAATCCGGGACTAGATCCTACAATGAGCAGTTCTTC	CSAESGTRSYNEQFF
-	TRBV20-1	16	-	TRBJ2-3	TGCAGTGCTGATCCCGAGGGGGGGGTCTTCACAGATACGCAGTATTTT	CSADPEGGVFTDTQYF
many	TRBV7-6	17	-	TRBJ2-3	TGTGCCAGCAGCTTAGGATCTCAGTCGTGGTACGAGGATACGCAGTATTTT	CASSLGSQSWYEDTQYF
-	TRBV6-5	11	-	TRBJ1-1	TGTGCCTCCCACCAAGGGGCTGAAGCTTTCTTT	CASHQGAEAFF
few	TRBV14	13	-	TRBJ2-1	TGTGCCAGCAGCCAGTACCAGGGGAATGAGCAGTTCTTC	CASSQYQGNEQFF
many	TRBV11-2	13	-	TRBJ1-1	TGTGCCAGCAGCCATGAATTGGACACTGAAGCTTTCTTT	CASSHELDTEAFF
-	TRBV7-3	16	-	TRBJ2-1	TGTGCCAGCAGCTTATCTTCCGGCAGCTCCTACAATGAGCAGTTCTTC	CASSLSSGSSYNEQFF
few	TRBV9	12	-	TRBJ2-2	TGTGCCAGCAGCGCCGGGGGCGGGGAGCTGTTTTTT	CASSAGGGELFF
once	TRBV7-9	13	TRBD1	TRBJ2-7	TGTGCCAGCAGAGGGGACAGTCACTACGAGCAGTACTTC	CASRGDSHYEQYF
-	TRBV14	19	-	TRBJ1-1	TGTGCCAGCAGCCAAGATAGAAGGCCGGAAACAGGATTGTTCACTGAAGCTTTCTTT	CASSQDRRPETGLFTEAFF
-	TRBV5-1	13	-	TRBJ2-1	TGCGCCAGCAGCTACCTCGATTACAATGAGCAGTTCTTC	CASSYLDYNEQFF
few	TRBV28	14	-	TRBJ2-7	TGTGCCAGCACCCCTTCCTGGACAGCCTACGAGCAGTACTTC	CASTPSWTAYEQYF
many	TRBV6-1	17	TRBD2	TRBJ2-2	TGTGCCAGCAGTCCCTCTGCTGAGCGGGGGTTGGGCGGGGAGCTGTTTTTT	CASSPSAERGLGGELFF
-	TRBV7-4	15	-	TRBJ2-1	TGTGCCAGCAGCCCAGGGGCTAGCGGCTACAATGAGCAGTGCTTC	CASSPGASGYNEQCF
many	TRBV7-6	14	-	TRBJ1-2	TGTGCCAGCAGCCCGTTGACATCCGCCTATGGCTACACCTTC	CASSPLTSAYGYTF
few	TRBV20-1	16	TRBD1	TRBJ2-2	TGCAGTGCCCCGTGGGTGGGACAGATGAACACCGGGGAGCTGTTTTTT	CSAPWVGQMNTGELFF
many	TRBV28	17	TRBD1	TRBJ2-5	TGTGCCAGCAGTTTAGAGACAGGGGGCGTCCATCAAGAGACCCAGTACTTC	CASSLETGGVHQETQYF
-	TRBV6-6	15	TRBD2	TRBJ2-1	TGTGCCAGCAGCGCCCTAGCGGGGGCGCACGATGAGCAGTTCTTC	CASSALAGAHDEQFF
few	TRBV20-1	13	-	TRBJ1-1	TGCAGTGCTAGATCGGGACAAAACACTGAAGCTTTCTTT	CSARSGQNTEAFF
once	TRBV6-6	16	TRBD2	TRBJ2-2	TGTGCCAGCAGTTTACTAGCGGGGATAAACACCGGGGAGCTGTTTTTT	CASSLLAGINTGELFF
few	TRBV7-9	14	-	TRBJ1-6	TGTGCCAGCAGCCTCCCGACCTGGATTTCACCCCTCCACTTT	CASSLPTWISPLHF
few	TRBV11-1	16	-	TRBJ1-1	TGTGCCAGCAGCTTACCAGGGGCGCCTGAGGGGACTGAAGCTTTCTTT	CASSLPGAPEGTEAFF
few	TRBV13	14	-	TRBJ1-1	TGTGCCAGCACCGACGTGGGGGAGAACACTGAAGCTTTCTTT	CASTDVGENTEAFF
-	TRBV28	15	-	TRBJ2-1	TGTGCCAGCAGTTTCGGTGTAACGCCCTACAATGAGCAGTTCTTC	CASSFGVTPYNEQFF
-	TRBV20-1	15	TRBD1	TRBJ1-1	TGCAGTGCTAATGGGGACAGGGGCCTCAGCAGTGAAGCTTTCTTT	CSANGDRGLSSEAFF
-	TRBV2	14	-	TRBJ2-1	TGTGCCAGCAGTGATCCCCTAGCGTACAATGAGCAGTTCTTC	CASSDPLAYNEQFF
-	TRBV29-1	14	TRBD2	TRBJ2-1	TGCAGCACCGCCCCAGCGGGGCCCTACAATGAGCAGTTCTTC	CSTAPAGPYNEQFF